Presented here are 18 T cell receptor beta chains from one specimen sequenced in a study of cytomegalovirus exposure and HLA in healthy donors (dated by TCRdb to the late 2010s). The library was produced with the immunoSEQ multiplex PCR assay. The multiplex PCR relied on a mix of 60 forward primers for TCR Vbeta segments and 13 reverse primers for TCR Jbeta segments. TCRdb took over this immuneACCESS table, retaining in-frame rearrangements with V and J assigned. Such tables are incomplete; in checked studies, under half of the missing clones stem from an unresolved V gene, and the remainder is unexplained. This sample comprises 200,000 to 250,000 clones, over 80% of them detected only once. 5% to 6% of the sample rests with the top ten. The sequenced sample was PBMCs. The receptors here all came from a middle-aged woman in good health and CMV-seropositive.

This clone was recorded only once. A junction end diverges from the germline sequence, so it may reflect a read error. Other DNA sequences in this sample translate to the same CDR3. The rearrangement joins TRBV5-1 to TRBJ1-6; D is perhaps TRBD1 (5 bases). The CDR3 extends over 17 amino acids. CDR1 is SGHRS and CDR2 is YFSETQ in the germline V gene. The CDR3 region is CASSLTGHSSYNSPLHF. The CDR3, as DNA: TGCGCCAGCAGCTTGACAGGCCATAGCTCCTATAATTCCCCCCTCCACTTT.

The rearrangement uses TRBV15 and TRBJ2-1, with 10 bases matching TRBD1. V trimming: 3 bases; J trimming: 3 bases; junction bases outside the gene matches: 5. Germline V lookup: CDR1 LNHNV, CDR2 YYDKDF (reference sequence). The CDR3 consists of 16 residues. Here the CDR3 DNA reads TGTGCCACCAGCAGCCGGGACAGGGGATTCTACAATGAGCAGTTCTTC. This codes for CATSSRDRGFYNEQFF.

The J gene is TRBJ2-7, the V gene TRBV18; D might be TRBD1 (6 bases). V lost 3 bases, J lost 1 base, and 19 bases lay in between. This CDR3 spans 17 amino acids. Germline CDR1 KGHSH, CDR2 LQKENI. The CDR3 region has the DNA TGTGCCAGCTCACCCAAATCTCCGGGACAAGGATCCTACGAGCAGTACTTC. Translating gives CASSPKSPGQGSYEQYF.

This clone was found a few times. J is TRBJ1-1 and V is TRBV7-9, with a weak D call TRBD1 (6 bases). Trimming left V 2 bases short and J 1 base short, with 8 bases between. From germline, CDR1 is SEHNR and CDR2 FQNEAQ (reference sequence). This CDR3 is 14 amino acids long. CDR3 loop: CASSLLGQNTEAFF. The CDR3 bases are TGTGCCAGCAGCTTATTGGGACAGAACACTGAAGCTTTCTTT. The full variable domain, in which reference TRBV7-9 and TRBJ1-1 provide the parts outside the CDR3, is DTGVSQNPRHKITKRGQNVTFRCDPISEHNRLYWYRQTLGQGPEFLTYFQNEAQLEKSRLLSDRFSAERPKGSFSTLEIQRTEQGDSAMYLCASSLLGQNTEAFFGQGTRLTVV.

The chain combines TRBV6-5 with TRBJ2-7; TRBD2 might be the D (5 bases). Germline loops: CDR1 MNHEY, CDR2 SVGAGI. The germline V and J ends were trimmed by 2 bases and 0 bases, with 11 bases remaining between them. The CDR3 contains 15 residues. The CDR3 coding sequence is TGTGCCAGCAGTTACGAGGGCGGTTTCTCCTACGAGCAGTACTTC. Translated: CASSYEGGFSYEQYF.

V gene TRBV5-1 combines with J gene TRBJ1-4; 11 bases line up with TRBD1. Germline V CDR1 and CDR2: SGHRS, YFSETQ. V lost 4 bases, J lost 0 bases, and 8 bases stayed unmatched. The CDR3 has 18 amino acids. The CDR3: CASSAGQGGLSTNEKLFF. The CDR3 nucleotides are TGCGCCAGCAGCGCGGGACAGGGGGGGCTTTCAACTAATGAAAAACTGTTTTTT.

This clone was found a few times. The chain carries TRBV14 and TRBJ1-1; TRBD1 matches 7 bases. V lost 6 bases and J lost 1; bases outside the gene matches: 8. Germline V CDR1 and CDR2: SGHDN, FVKESK. The CDR3 loop spans 15 amino acids. The DNA for the CDR3 is TGTGCCAGCAGAAGACAGGGCGACGGGAACACTGAAGCTTTCTTT. Protein product: CASRRQGDGNTEAFF.

The chain uses TRBV2 and TRBJ1-1; D is ambiguous. V was trimmed by 7 bases and J by 0 bases, leaving 12 bases between them. The CDR3 runs 14 residues. CDR1 is SNHLY and CDR2 is FYNNEI in the germline V gene. The CDR3 region is CASTAEQMNTEAFF. In nucleotides, the CDR3 is TGTGCCAGCACCGCGGAACAAATGAACACTGAAGCTTTCTTT.

This clone is a singleton in its sample. The sample has other DNA sequences that encode this CDR3 too. This chain connects TRBV19 to TRBJ1-3; 9 positions match TRBD1. There are 14 residues in the CDR3. Germline assignment: CDR1 LNHDA and CDR2 SQIVND (reference sequence). The trim removed 3 bases at V and 4 bases at J, leaving 1 base unmatched. CDR3 sequence: CASSIGQGGNTIYF. In DNA form, the CDR3 reads TGTGCCAGTAGTATTGGACAGGGGGGAAACACCATATATTTT.

The chain combines TRBV7-9 with TRBJ2-7; maybe TRBD2 (6 bases). V was cut by 1 base and J by 4 bases, with 17 bases left in between. The CDR3 covers 16 residues. The germline V gene has CDR1 SEHNR and CDR2 FQNEAQ (reference sequence). CDR3 amino acids: CASSLGYGSGAYEQYF. The CDR3 coding sequence is TGTGCCAGCAGCTTAGGTTACGGGAGCGGCGCGTACGAGCAGTACTTC.

This chain links TRBV5-1 with TRBJ2-1, with TRBD2 identical over 10 bases. Germline CDR1 and CDR2: SGHRS and YFSETQ. With 4 bases clipped from V and 6 bases from J, the junction kept 13 bases outside the gene matches. The length of the CDR3 is 17 residues. The CDR3 bases are TGCGCCAGCAGCAGTATTCAAAGCGGGGGGGCCAGCAATGAGCAGTTCTTC. This translates into CASSSIQSGGASNEQFF.

The V call is TRBV18, the J call TRBJ1-4; possibly TRBD1 for D (5 bases). CDR1 and CDR2 from the germline V gene are KGHSH and LQKENI. The CDR3 consists of 13 residues. V was pared by 6 bases and J by 7 bases, with 12 bases between. CDR3 amino acids: CASSGLDSEKLFF. Written as DNA, the CDR3 is TGTGCCAGCTCGGGACTCGATAGTGAAAAACTGTTTTTT.

The chain has TRBV7-2 and TRBJ1-5; perhaps TRBD1 as D (6 bases). The CDR3 loop spans 14 amino acids. V gave up 6 bases and J gave up 8 bases, with 17 bases separating them. Germline CDR1 and CDR2: SGHTA and FQGNSA. CDR3: CASSRSGGLEPQHF. DNA for the CDR3: TGTGCCAGCAGTCGCTCTGGGGGCTTAGAGCCCCAGCATTTT.

The CDR3 DNA follows: TGTGCCAGCAGCGTAGATGGCGCAGGGGACTATGGCTACACCTTC. Its translation: CASSVDGAGDYGYTF. V is TRBV9 and J is TRBJ1-2, with D possibly being TRBD1 (6 bases). Germline V gene data show CDR1 as SGDLS and CDR2 as YYNGEE. The V gene lost 0 bases and the J gene lost 3 bases, with 12 bases spanning the gap. The CDR3 is 15 amino acids.

This chain uses TRBV4-3 with TRBJ2-1, with D possibly TRBD1 on 6 matching bases. The CDR3 is made up of 16 amino acids. Germline V gene lookup returns CDR1 LGHNA and CDR2 YSLEER. The V gene lost 0 bases and the J gene lost 6 bases, with 15 bases spanning the gap. The CDR3 sequence: CASSQDWDNHPNEQFF. The CDR3 DNA follows: TGCGCCAGCAGCCAAGATTGGGACAATCACCCCAATGAGCAGTTCTTC.

The chain links TRBV5-1 to TRBJ2-3, with 7 positions matching TRBD2. Trimming cost V 5 bases and J 2 bases; bases outside gene matches: 11. This CDR3 comprises 16 residues. Germline assignment: CDR1 SGHRS and CDR2 YFSETQ. This CDR3 reads CASREGRVGITDTQYF. CDR3 nucleotides: TGCGCCAGCAGGGAAGGGAGGGTCGGAATCACAGATACGCAGTATTTT.

This CDR3 reads CASSEEGIGYGYTF. In DNA form, the CDR3 reads TGTGCCAGCAGCGAGGAGGGCATCGGCTATGGCTACACCTTC. The chain joins TRBV6-5 to TRBJ1-2; D is undetermined. Germline CDR1 and CDR2: MNHEY and SVGAGI. The V end was cut by 6 bases, the J end by 4 bases, with 15 bases between. CDR3 size: 14 residues.

This chain links TRBV27 with TRBJ1-5, with unresolved D. The CDR3 loop spans 15 amino acids. Between the trimmed V and J ends, which lost 2 bases and 3 bases, there was a span of 11 bases. The germline V gene encodes CDR1 MNHEY and CDR2 SMNVEV (reference sequence). The CDR3 bases are TGTGCCAGCAGTTTAGGAAGAGGGTTCAATCAGCCCCAGCATTTT. Translation gives CASSLGRGFNQPQHF.